The clone carrying this T cell receptor beta chain was recorded at least ten times. Its specificity is not known. The study profiled TCR beta VDJ and CDR3 using genomic DNA as template. TCRdb ran MiXCR on the reads and lists one entry per CDR3 protein. The data contain under 250,000 distinct CDR3 sequences, approximately 35% of them singletons. There are 13 residues in the CDR3. Per the germline V gene, CDR1 is DFQATT and CDR2 is SNEGSKA (reference sequence). The data were obtained in a study of CD8+CD57+ T cells in acquired aplastic anemia. About the research overall: Each DNA sample taken from sorted CD4+ and CD8+ cells came to about 3.2 ug on average. Among healthy donors, CD4+ cells averaged around 10 million reads. The study's findings and limits: For CD8+ Simpson's diversity, patients and controls showed no significant difference. Sharing between patients and controls was observed for around 30 CD8+ CDR3 sequences.

The TCR was taken from a human donor in good health, serving as a control. Material: sorted CD4+, CD8+, or CD8+CD57+ T cells (not recorded which) from PBMCs. This rearrangement joins TRBV20-1 to TRBJ1-2; D remains unclear. The CDR3 here is CSGKAGSNYGYTF. In DNA, the CDR3 is TGCAGCGGTAAGGCCGGGAGTAACTATGGCTACACCTTC.